This T cell receptor (beta chain) derives from a study of T cells in Graves' hyperthyroidism and ophthalmopathy. Broader study findings: Appearing also in blood were most of the thyroid clonotypes expanded above 0.001.

This clonotype was counted ten times or more. Its antigen is currently unknown. This CDR3 has 14 amino acids. Germline lookup yields CDR1 MDHEN and CDR2 SYDVKM. Trimming took 1 base from V and 8 from J, leaving 12 bases between them. Authors of the study amplified TCR beta CDR3 regions from RNA transcripts. Researchers ran a first-round RT-PCR on the TCR CDR3 using the HTBI primer set. TCRdb fed the multiplex PCR reads into MiXCR, producing one record per CDR3 protein. The data show more than 500,000 distinct CDR3 sequences, 15% to 20% seen once. The patients, who ranged from 18 to 65 in age, presented with newly diagnosed hyperthyroidism lasting under 2 months.

This chain links TRBV28 with TRBJ1-5, with D possibly TRBD1 on 5 matching bases. This clonotype originated in a woman aged 25 to 45 with Graves' hyperthyroidism. The specimen was blood. The CDR3 bases are TGTGCCAGCAGTTTATCAGGGAATATAGAGCCCCAGCATTTT. It yields the protein CASSLSGNIEPQHF. The full variable domain, with the rest looked up from reference TRBV28 and TRBJ1-5, is DVKVTQSSRYLVKRTGEKVFLECVQDMDHENMFWYRQDPGLGLRLIYFSYDVKMKEKGDIPEGYSVSREKKERFSLILESASTNQTSMYLCASSLSGNIEPQHFGDGTRLSIL.